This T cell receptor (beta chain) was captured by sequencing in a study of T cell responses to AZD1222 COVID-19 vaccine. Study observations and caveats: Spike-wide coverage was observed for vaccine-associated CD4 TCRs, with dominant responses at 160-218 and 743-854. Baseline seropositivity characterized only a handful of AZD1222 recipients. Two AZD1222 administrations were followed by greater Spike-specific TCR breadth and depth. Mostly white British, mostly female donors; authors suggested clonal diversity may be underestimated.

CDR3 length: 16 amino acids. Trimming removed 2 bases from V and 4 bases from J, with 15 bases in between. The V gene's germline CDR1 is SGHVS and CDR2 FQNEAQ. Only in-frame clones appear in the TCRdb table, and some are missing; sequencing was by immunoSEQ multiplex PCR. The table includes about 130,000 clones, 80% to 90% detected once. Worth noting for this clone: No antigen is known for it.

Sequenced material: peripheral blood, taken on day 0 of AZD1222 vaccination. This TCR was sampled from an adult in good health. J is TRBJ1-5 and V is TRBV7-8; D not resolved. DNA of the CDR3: TGTGCCAGCAGCTTAATTACCTTAGGGAGGAATCAGCCCCAGCATTTT. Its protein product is CASSLITLGRNQPQHF.